This entry lists 18 T cell receptor beta chains sequenced from one sample in a study of blood T cell repertoires in COVID-19. Here immunoSEQ multiplex PCR was the method, and the copy in TCRdb shows in-frame clones only, minus some. The sample yields some 75,000 clones, approximately 90% seen once. Sample: peripheral blood. The receptors derive from a man aged 55-75 years with acute or convalescent COVID-19.

The chain carries TRBV2 and TRBJ2-3, with 7 positions matching TRBD1. Germline values: CDR1 SNHLY, CDR2 FYNNEI. Unmatched junction bases numbered 11, after V lost 6 bases and J lost 2 bases. CDR3 size: 16 residues. The CDR3, as DNA: TGTGCCAGCAGCGCCTACAGGACAGGATCCACAGATACGCAGTATTTT. This encodes CASSAYRTGSTDTQYF.

This clone was seen a few times. The CDR3: CASSLDHRGGTEAFF. DNA of the CDR3: TGTGCCAGCAGCCTCGACCACAGGGGAGGTACTGAAGCTTTCTTT. The rearrangement uses TRBV14 and TRBJ1-1; TRBD1 agrees at 7 bases. The trim removed 4 bases at V and 5 bases at J, leaving 10 bases unmatched. Germline V lookup: CDR1 SGHDN, CDR2 FVKESK. This CDR3 region has 15 residues.

The chain couples TRBV27 to TRBJ1-4; D is possibly TRBD1 (5 bases). The ends were cut back, 6 bases at V and 6 bases at J, with 11 bases in the middle. The CDR3 loop spans 13 amino acids. Germline V gives CDR1 MNHEY, CDR2 SMNVEV (reference sequence). The chain's CDR3 is CASSRDRDEKLFF. The CDR3 DNA is TGTGCCAGCAGCCGTGACAGAGATGAAAAACTGTTTTTT.

The chain links TRBV10-2 to TRBJ1-2; TRBD1 agrees at 9 bases. The CDR3 runs 15 residues. V dropped 5 bases and J dropped 6; count of bases not matched to a gene: 10. Germline lookup yields CDR1 WSHSY and CDR2 SAAADI. CDR3 residues: CASSLDWDRAHGYTF. CDR3 coding DNA: TGCGCCAGCAGTCTAGATTGGGACAGGGCCCATGGCTACACCTTC.

The chain couples TRBV27 to TRBJ1-3; D remains unclear. Trimming removed 7 bases at V and 0 bases at J, with 16 bases between. This CDR3 has 16 amino acids. Germline V gene sequence: CDR1 MNHEY, CDR2 SMNVEV (reference sequence). Here the CDR3 reads CASTMRSPGSGNTIYF. The CDR3 coding sequence is TGTGCCAGCACAATGAGGTCGCCCGGCTCTGGAAACACCATATATTTT.

The J gene is TRBJ1-1, the V gene TRBV19, with a weak D call TRBD1 (5 bases). CDR1 is LNHDA, CDR2 SQIVND, per germline (reference sequence). V was trimmed by 5 bases and J by 2 bases, leaving 18 bases between them. This CDR3 is built from 16 residues. Here the CDR3 DNA reads TGTGCCAGTAGTCAGGTGGAGAGGACAACCAACACTGAAGCTTTCTTT. This encodes CASSQVERTTNTEAFF.

The rearrangement joins TRBV24-1 to TRBJ1-3; 8 nucleotides line up with TRBD1. The CDR3 has 17 residues. J lost 0 bases, V lost 3 bases, and 6 bases had no gene match. From germline, CDR1 is KGHDR and CDR2 SFDVKD. The CDR3: CATSDSGTGHSGNTIYF. The CDR3 DNA follows: TGTGCCACCAGTGATAGCGGGACAGGCCACTCTGGAAACACCATATATTTT.

V gene TRBV5-6 combines with J gene TRBJ2-7; 11 bases match TRBD1. The CDR3 runs to 16 residues. J gave up 2 bases and V 1 base, and 5 bases lay outside the gene matches. CDR1 is SGHDT, CDR2 YYEEEE, per germline. The CDR3 reads CASSLLPGQGAYEQYF. The DNA of the CDR3 is TGTGCCAGCAGCTTGCTGCCGGGACAGGGGGCCTACGAGCAGTACTTC.

V usage is TRBV6-5 and J usage is TRBJ1-5, with D perhaps TRBD1 (6 bases). The germline gives CDR1 MNHEY, CDR2 SVGAGI. V was cut by 6 bases and J by 4 bases, with 13 bases left in between. The CDR3 totals 14 residues. The CDR3 DNA sequence: TGTGCCAGCAGCCCACAGGGACCGAATCAGCCCCAGCATTTT. Translation gives CASSPQGPNQPQHF.

The chain links TRBV5-4 to TRBJ2-5; D is possibly TRBD1 (6 bases). Germline-derived CDR1 and CDR2 are SGHNT and YYREEE (reference sequence). The CDR3 consists of 15 residues. The ends were cut back, 3 bases at V and 5 bases at J, with 17 bases in the middle. The CDR3 nucleotides read TGTGCCAGCAGCTCGAAACAGGGCATAGGGGAGACCCAGTACTTC. Amino acid sequence: CASSSKQGIGETQYF.

The gene calls are TRBV5-6 and TRBJ1-6; the match to TRBD1 covers 8 bases. J gave up 10 bases and V 4 bases, and 16 bases lay outside the gene matches. The CDR3 runs to 17 residues. The germline gives CDR1 SGHDT, CDR2 YYEEEE. CDR3 nucleotides: TGTGCCAGCAGCGCATTAGACAGGGGCCTCCTCGGCTCACCCCTCCACTTT. The encoded protein is CASSALDRGLLGSPLHF. Full variable domain (rest looked up from reference TRBV5-6 and TRBJ1-6): DAGVTQSPTHLIKTRGQQVTLRCSPKSGHDTVSWYQQALGQGPQFIFQYYEEEERQRGNFPDRFSGHQFPNYSSELNVNALLLGDSALYLCASSALDRGLLGSPLHFGNGTRLTVT.

This chain uses TRBV19 with TRBJ2-1, with a weak D call TRBD1 (5 bases). In germline, CDR1 is LNHDA, CDR2 SQIVND (reference sequence). There are 15 residues in the CDR3. V gave up 5 bases and J gave up 0 bases, with 11 bases separating them. The CDR3 here is CASSGRANSYNEQFF. The CDR3 region has the DNA TGTGCCAGTAGTGGCAGGGCTAACTCCTACAATGAGCAGTTCTTC.

Only one count was recorded for this clone. This chain connects TRBV3-1 (or the pseudogene TRBV3-2) to TRBJ1-5; D not certain. V lost 2 bases and J 4 bases, leaving 9 bases between the germline ends. CDR1 and CDR2 (germline): LGHDT, YNNKEL (reference sequence). The CDR3 loop spans 14 amino acids. CDR3: CASSQNIGNQPQHF. In DNA, the CDR3 is TGTGCCAGCAGCCAAAACATCGGGAATCAGCCCCAGCATTTT.

This clone was seen just once. This chain uses TRBV19 with TRBJ2-7; maybe TRBD2 (6 bases). Germline V gene lookup returns CDR1 LNHDA and CDR2 SQIVND (reference sequence). The V gene lost 3 bases and the J gene lost 3 bases, with 12 bases spanning the gap. The CDR3 is made up of 14 amino acids. In nucleotides, the CDR3 is TGTGCCAGTAGTATGGAGGAGGGTTTCTACGAGCAGTACTTC. Translated, it gives CASSMEEGFYEQYF.

The chain employs TRBV7-2 and TRBJ2-1; 12 nucleotides align to TRBD2. The J segment lost 0 bases and the V segment lost 6 bases, leaving 3 bases of the junction unmatched. The germline CDR1 and CDR2 sequences are SGHTA and FQGNSA. The CDR3 totals 16 residues. This CDR3 is CASRTTSGGSYNEQFF. CDR3 bases: TGTGCCAGCAGAACGACTAGCGGGGGCTCCTACAATGAGCAGTTCTTC.

Concerning this clone itself: This CDR3 is also generated by other DNA sequences in the sample. The chain uses TRBV19 and TRBJ1-5; the match to TRBD1 covers 8 bases. The ends lost 6 bases at V and 2 bases at J; junction bases unmatched: 3. The CDR3 extends over 14 amino acids. CDR1 is LNHDA and CDR2 is SQIVND in the germline V gene (reference sequence). This chain's CDR3 is CASSGTGGNQPQHF. CDR3 nucleotide sequence: TGTGCCAGTAGCGGGACAGGCGGCAATCAGCCCCAGCATTTT. The full variable domain, in which reference TRBV19 and TRBJ1-5 provide the parts outside the CDR3, is DGGITQSPKYLFRKEGQNVTLSCEQNLNHDAMYWYRQDPGQGLRLIYYSQIVNDFQKGDIAEGYSVSREKKESFPLTVTSAQKNPTAFYLCASSGTGGNQPQHFGDGTRLSIL.

This chain joins TRBV10-3 and TRBJ2-7; weak D call: TRBD2 (6 bases). The CDR3 runs 14 residues. Per germline, CDR1 ENHRY and CDR2 SYGVKD. Deletions cut 4 bases from V and 5 bases from J, with 15 bases between. Here the CDR3 reads CAISVRREADEQYF. The CDR3 region has the DNA TGTGCCATCAGTGTTCGGAGGGAGGCCGACGAGCAGTACTTC.

This clone appeared once. The chain combines TRBV5-8 with TRBJ2-2; D is unclear. Per the germline V gene, CDR1 is SGHTS and CDR2 is YDEGEE. Trimming removed 3 bases at V and 6 bases at J, with 6 bases between. CDR3 size: 12 residues. The CDR3 DNA sequence: TGTGCCAGCAGCTCCCTCCCCGGGGAGCTGTTTTTT. This sequence encodes CASSSLPGELFF.